These 15 T cell receptor beta chains were sequenced from one sample in a study of CD8 T cells in ankylosing spondylitis. Via MiXCR, TCRdb re-called the 5' RACE reads, giving one row per CDR3 protein. The sample has 250,000 to 350,000 distinct CDR3 sequences, less than 25% seen once; the top ten hold 3.5%. The material sequenced was blood, either unsorted or a sorted T cell fraction (not recorded which). Receptor source: a female donor with ankylosing spondylitis or in good health (not recorded which).

V usage is TRBV20-1 and J usage is TRBJ2-1; D remains ambiguous. Trimming left V 6 bases short and J 7 bases short, with 10 bases between. The CDR3 has 11 residues. Germline V lookup: CDR1 DFQATT, CDR2 SNEGSKA (reference sequence). DNA of the CDR3: TGCAGTGCCCCCAAGGAGAATGAGCAGTTCTTC. Amino acid sequence: CSAPKENEQFF.

This clonotype was found a few times. The rearrangement joins TRBV18 to TRBJ2-7, with no clear D. CDR1 KGHSH and CDR2 LQKENI come from the germline V gene. With 6 bases removed from V and 3 bases from J, the gap between germline ends came to 18 bases. This CDR3 contains 15 residues. The CDR3 spells CASSPSATQNYEQYF. CDR3 nucleotides: TGTGCCAGCTCCCCCTCCGCGACGCAGAACTACGAGCAGTACTTC.

The chain carries TRBV24-1 and TRBJ2-2, with D unresolved. CDR3 length: 14 residues. Per germline, CDR1 KGHDR and CDR2 SFDVKD. Trimming removed 7 bases at V and 4 bases at J, with 12 bases between. CDR3 in amino acids: CATRPSLGTGELFF. The DNA of the CDR3 is TGTGCCACCAGACCCTCCCTAGGCACCGGGGAGCTGTTTTTT.

This clonotype showed up many times. The V gene is TRBV12-3 or TRBV12-4, the J gene TRBJ2-1; 9 nucleotides line up with TRBD1. This CDR3 is 14 amino acids long. V lost 6 bases to trimming and J lost 6 bases; unmatched junction nucleotides: 6. The DNA of the CDR3 is TGTGCCAGCAGGGGGACAGGGTGGCGCAATGAGCAGTTCTTC. Translated, it gives CASRGTGWRNEQFF.

This clonotype was counted only a few times. The rearrangement joins TRBV4-2 to TRBJ2-5; D is undetermined. CDR3 length: 13 amino acids. Trimming removed 0 bases at V and 7 bases at J, with 9 bases between. Germline CDR1 reads LGHNA; CDR2 reads YNFKEQ. The chain's CDR3 is CASSQDRAATQYF. CDR3 bases: TGTGCCAGCAGCCAAGACCGGGCCGCGACCCAGTACTTC.

This clonotype was observed a handful of times. The V gene is TRBV20-1, the J gene TRBJ1-1, with a tentative D call TRBD1 (6 bases). In germline, CDR1 is DFQATT, CDR2 SNEGSKA (reference sequence). This CDR3 comprises 15 residues. Trimming pared 6 bases from V and 3 bases from J, leaving 20 bases between. The CDR3 here is CSAPPAGAGDTEAFF. The CDR3 DNA sequence: TGCAGTGCCCCGCCCGCAGGGGCCGGGGACACTGAAGCTTTCTTT.

This clonotype has only a few counts. V and J are TRBV12-3 or TRBV12-4 and TRBJ2-2; D gene unclear. The CDR3 covers 13 residues. V lost 6 bases and J 6 bases, leaving 11 bases between the germline ends. CDR3 nucleotide sequence: TGTGCCAGCAGAGCGACATCGGCCGGGGAGCTGTTTTTT. As protein: CASRATSAGELFF.

A single count supports this clonotype. The genes are TRBV27 and TRBJ1-5; D may be TRBD1 (5 bases). The V gene's germline CDR1 is MNHEY and CDR2 SMNVEV (reference sequence). The CDR3 spans 13 residues. V lost 10 bases and J lost 7, with 17 bases in between. Here the CDR3 reads CATLFRVRQPQHF. DNA of the CDR3: TGTGCCACCCTTTTCAGGGTGAGACAGCCCCAGCATTTT.

In its sample, this clonotype was seen a few times. Compared with germline, one end of the junction differs, possibly owing to a read error. V is TRBV4-3 and J is TRBJ2-3; 8 bases align to TRBD2. The CDR3 covers 16 residues. Germline V lookup: CDR1 LGHNA, CDR2 YSLEER. The CDR3 bases are TGCGCCAGCAGCCAAGGCGACGGGAGGGGCACAGATAGGCAGTATTTT. Its protein product is CASSQGDGRGTDRQYF.

This clonotype was found many times. The chain employs TRBV12-3 or TRBV12-4 and TRBJ1-1; D uncertain. V lost 3 bases, J lost 0 bases, and 8 bases lay in between. The CDR3 has 14 amino acids. In nucleotides, the CDR3 is TGTGCCAGCAGTTTCTACCTAGTGAACACTGAAGCTTTCTTT. It specifies CASSFYLVNTEAFF.

V and J are TRBV10-3 and TRBJ1-1, with a possible D match to TRBD1 (6 bases). The CDR3 sequence is 15 residues long. Between the trimmed V and J ends, which lost 6 bases and 2 bases, there was a span of 16 bases. The V gene's germline CDR1 is ENHRY and CDR2 SYGVKD. CDR3: CAIRGTTGLNTEAFF. CDR3 bases: TGTGCCATCAGAGGGACAACGGGGCTCAACACTGAAGCTTTCTTT.

V usage is TRBV7-3 and J usage is TRBJ2-1, with D perhaps TRBD1 or TRBD2 (6 bases each). V was clipped by 2 bases and J by 0 bases, with 14 bases between them. The CDR3 has 17 amino acids. Germline V CDR1 and CDR2: SGHTA, FQGTGA. The CDR3 sequence: CASSLYGGLPSYNEQFF. CDR3 nucleotides: TGTGCCAGCAGCTTATATGGGGGGCTCCCCTCCTACAATGAGCAGTTCTTC.

Only a few counts were recorded for this clonotype. The chain couples TRBV6-1 to TRBJ1-1, with D tentatively TRBD1 (5 bases). Trimming left V 3 bases short and J 1 base short, with 12 bases between. The CDR3 extends over 15 amino acids. Germline V lookup: CDR1 MNHNS, CDR2 SASEGT. CDR3 DNA sequence: TGTGCCAGCAGTGAGATCAGGGTAACGAACACTGAAGCTTTCTTT. It codes for CASSEIRVTNTEAFF.

This clonotype has only a few counts. The J gene is TRBJ1-1, the V gene TRBV5-6; TRBD1 is a possible D gene (5 bases). V lost 4 bases and J lost 10, with 14 bases in between. This CDR3 spans 12 amino acids. Germline V gene lookup returns CDR1 SGHDT and CDR2 YYEEEE. The CDR3 bases are TGTGCCAGCAGCCCGTGGGCAGGGTCAGCTTTCTTT. This sequence encodes CASSPWAGSAFF.

This clonotype has just a few counts. This chain connects TRBV5-1 to TRBJ2-7, with TRBD1 identical over 9 bases. Germline CDR1 and CDR2: SGHRS and YFSETQ. V lost 4 bases to trimming and J lost 0 bases; unmatched junction nucleotides: 2. The CDR3 spans 14 residues. The CDR3 loop is CASSDRGTSYEQYF. The CDR3 bases are TGCGCCAGCAGCGACAGGGGGACCTCCTACGAGCAGTACTTC.